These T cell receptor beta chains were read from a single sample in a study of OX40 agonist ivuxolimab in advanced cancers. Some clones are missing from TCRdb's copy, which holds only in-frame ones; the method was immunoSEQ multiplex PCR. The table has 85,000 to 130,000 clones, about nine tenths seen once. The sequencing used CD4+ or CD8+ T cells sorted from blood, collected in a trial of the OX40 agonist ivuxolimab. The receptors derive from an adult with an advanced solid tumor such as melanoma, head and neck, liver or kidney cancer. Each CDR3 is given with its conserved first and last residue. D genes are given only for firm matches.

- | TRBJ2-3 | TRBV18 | TGTGCCAGCTCACCGAAACTAGCAATCACAGATACGCAGTATTTT | CASSPKLAITDTQYF
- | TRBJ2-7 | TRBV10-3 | TGTGCCATCAGTGCGGGACTCGAGAACTACGAGCAGTACTTC | CAISAGLENYEQYF
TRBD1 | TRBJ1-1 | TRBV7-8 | TGTGCCAGCAGCTTAGAGGGACAGGGAGGCACTGAAGCTTTCTTT | CASSLEGQGGTEAFF
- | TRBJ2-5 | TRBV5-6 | TGTGCCAGCAGCTTGGCCGTAGGGGGGCAAGAGACCCAGTACTTC | CASSLAVGGQETQYF
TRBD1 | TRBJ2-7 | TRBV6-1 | TGTGCCAGCAGAAACAGGGGTAACTCCTACGAGCAGTACTTC | CASRNRGNSYEQYF
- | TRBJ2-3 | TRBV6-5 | TGTGCCAGCCAAACAGTAGGGGGAAGGGGAACGCAGTATTTT | CASQTVGGRGTQYF
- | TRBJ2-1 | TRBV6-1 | TGTGCCAGCGAAGAGAGCTCCTACAATGAGCAGTTCTTC | CASEESSYNEQFF
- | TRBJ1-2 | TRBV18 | TGTGCCAGCTCATCCACGGGAGGCAGCTACTATGGCTACACCTTC | CASSSTGGSYYGYTF
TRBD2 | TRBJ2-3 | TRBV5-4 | TGTGCCAGCAGCTTGGGACTAGCGGGAGGGTCCACAGATACGCAGTATTTT | CASSLGLAGGSTDTQYF
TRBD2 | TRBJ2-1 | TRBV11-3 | TGTGCCAGCAGCTCGGGACTAGCGGGAAGGGCTGAGCAGTTCTTC | CASSSGLAGRAEQFF
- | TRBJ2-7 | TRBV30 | TGTGCCTGGAGTGTATTTACGCTATCCTACGAGCAGTACTTC | CAWSVFTLSYEQYF
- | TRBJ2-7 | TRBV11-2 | TGTGCCAGCAGCCACCCAGGGGTCGAGCAGTACTTC | CASSHPGVEQYF
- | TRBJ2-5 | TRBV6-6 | TGTGCCAGCAGAATAGAGGGAGAGACCCAGTACTTC | CASRIEGETQYF
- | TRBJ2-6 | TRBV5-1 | TGCGCCAGCAGCCTCCGCGGGGAGGCTAACTCTGGGGCCAACGTCCTGACTTTC | CASSLRGEANSGANVLTF
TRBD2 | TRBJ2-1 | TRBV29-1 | TGCAGCGTGGGACTAGCGGGAGGGCAGTACAATGAGCAGTTCTTC | CSVGLAGGQYNEQFF
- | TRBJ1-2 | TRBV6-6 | TGTGCCAGCAGTTACCGTCAGGGAAATGGCTACACCTTC | CASSYRQGNGYTF
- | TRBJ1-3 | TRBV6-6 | TGTGCCAGCAGTTACGCCAGCGGAAACACCATATATTTT | CASSYASGNTIYF
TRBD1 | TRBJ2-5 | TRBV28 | TGTGCCAGCGGACAGGGCCGTTTGGAGACCCAGTACTTC | CASGQGRLETQYF
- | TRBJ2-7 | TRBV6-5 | TGTGCCAGCAGCCTAGGCCCCCTCTGGAGCGAGCAGTACTTC | CASSLGPLWSEQYF
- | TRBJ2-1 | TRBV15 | TGTGCCACCAGCAGAGTCACTATGGGGCGACACTCCTACAATGAGCAGTTCTTC | CATSRVTMGRHSYNEQFF
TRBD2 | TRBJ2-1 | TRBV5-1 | TGCGCCAGCAGCAGCGGGGCGGGAGCCAATGAGCAGTTCTTC | CASSSGAGANEQFF
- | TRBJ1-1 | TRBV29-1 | TGCAGCGTTGAAGCACGGGGGCTCTGGACTTTCTTT | CSVEARGLWTFF